The 29 T cell receptor beta chains below all came from one sample that was sequenced in a study of blood T cell repertoires in COVID-19. TCRdb's table, derived via immunoSEQ multiplex PCR, lists solely in-frame clones and lacks some. The sample comprises more than 150,000 clones, around 83% of which are singletons, and about 7.3% rests with the top ten. Material for sequencing was peripheral blood. All receptors come from a man in his fifties with active or convalescent COVID-19.

The V and J genes are TRBV24-1 and TRBJ1-1; 10 bases are shared with TRBD1. The CDR3 consists of 18 residues. CDR1 is KGHDR, CDR2 SFDVKD, per germline. With V trimmed by 3 bases and J by 3 bases, 12 bases remained unmatched. CDR3 amino acids: CATSDPCCLGTGDTEAFF. The DNA of the CDR3 is TGTGCCACCAGTGATCCCTGTTGCCTTGGGACAGGGGACACTGAAGCTTTCTTT.

The chain has TRBV4-1 and TRBJ1-2; 9 positions match TRBD1. The CDR3 is made up of 13 amino acids. V shed 1 base, J shed 7 bases, and the junction held 1 base outside the gene matches. From germline, CDR1 is MGHRA and CDR2 YSYEKL. The CDR3 protein is CASSQGTGVGYTF. CDR3 sequence (DNA): TGCGCCAGCAGCCAAGGGACAGGGGTTGGCTACACCTTC.

The gene calls are TRBV3-1 (or the pseudogene TRBV3-2) and TRBJ2-7; D is perhaps TRBD1 (6 bases). CDR1 is LGHDT, CDR2 YNNKEL, per germline (reference sequence). The CDR3 is 16 amino acids. Trimming removed 0 bases at V and 6 bases at J, with 18 bases between. The CDR3 DNA reads as TGTGCCAGCAGCCAAGAGGTGATTTCGGTCAGGGGCGAGCAGTACTTC. Protein sequence: CASSQEVISVRGEQYF.

The CDR3 DNA is TGTGCCCATGACAAGGGGCGGGAGACCCAGTACTTC. Amino acid sequence: CAHDKGRETQYF. The chain combines TRBV6-5 with TRBJ2-5, with a possible D match to TRBD1 (5 bases). V dropped 11 bases and J dropped 5 bases, with 15 bases sitting between them. Germline V lookup: CDR1 MNHEY, CDR2 SVGAGI. The CDR3 has 12 residues.

J is TRBJ2-1 and V is TRBV5-6; a possible D gene is TRBD2 (5 bases). V lost 4 bases and J lost 5, with 10 bases in between. From germline, CDR1 is SGHDT and CDR2 YYEEEE. This CDR3 spans 13 amino acids. This CDR3 is CASSLGADNEQFF. CDR3 sequence (DNA): TGTGCCAGCAGCCTCGGAGCGGACAATGAGCAGTTCTTC.

The chain uses TRBV3-1 (or the pseudogene TRBV3-2) and TRBJ1-1, with a possible D match to TRBD1 (6 bases). Germline lookup yields CDR1 LGHDT and CDR2 YNNKEL (reference sequence). The V and J ends lost 1 base and 10 bases respectively, with 16 bases between them. This CDR3 has 14 residues. The CDR3 DNA sequence: TGTGCCAGCAGCCAAGGTCGATCAGGGGTGAGAGCTTTCTTT. Translation gives CASSQGRSGVRAFF.

V and J are TRBV12-3 or TRBV12-4 and TRBJ2-5; TRBD2 is a possible D gene (5 bases). V shed 3 bases and J shed 6 bases, with 11 bases lying between them. The CDR3 has 13 residues. CDR3 in amino acids: CASSFPGRKTQYF. The CDR3 DNA reads TGTGCCAGCAGTTTTCCGGGAAGGAAGACCCAGTACTTC.

The genes are TRBV5-4 and TRBJ2-3; D is perhaps TRBD2 (5 bases). The CDR3 loop spans 15 amino acids. With 9 bases removed from V and 0 bases from J, the gap between germline ends came to 17 bases. CDR1 and CDR2 (germline): SGHNT, YYREEE (reference sequence). DNA of the CDR3: TGTGCCACGGGCGGAGGATCCCCTAGCACAGATACGCAGTATTTT. It translates to CATGGGSPSTDTQYF.

V and J are TRBV19 and TRBJ2-1; TRBD2 matches at 7 bases. The J segment lost 7 bases and the V segment lost 7 bases, leaving 13 bases of the junction unmatched. From germline, CDR1 is LNHDA and CDR2 SQIVND (reference sequence). This CDR3 region has 15 residues. The CDR3 protein is CASTIGLAEGNEQFF. In DNA form, the CDR3 reads TGTGCCAGTACCATAGGTCTAGCGGAGGGGAATGAGCAGTTCTTC. The full variable domain, with the rest looked up from reference TRBV19 and TRBJ2-1, is DGGITQSPKYLFRKEGQNVTLSCEQNLNHDAMYWYRQDPGQGLRLIYYSQIVNDFQKGDIAEGYSVSREKKESFPLTVTSAQKNPTAFYLCASTIGLAEGNEQFFGPGTRLTVL.

The chain employs TRBV6-6 and TRBJ2-2, with 16 bases aligning to TRBD2. The CDR3 consists of 20 residues. Per germline, CDR1 MNHNY and CDR2 SVGAGI (reference sequence). The trim removed 6 bases at V and 3 bases at J, leaving 13 bases unmatched. The CDR3: CASSPGTSGGALLDTGELFF. The DNA for the CDR3 is TGTGCCAGCAGCCCCGGGACTAGCGGGGGGGCCCTCCTGGACACCGGGGAGCTGTTTTTT.

The chain couples TRBV27 to TRBJ1-5; TRBD1 is a possible D gene (5 bases). The V and J ends lost 0 bases and 7 bases respectively, with 16 bases between them. Germline CDR1 MNHEY, CDR2 SMNVEV (reference sequence). This CDR3 comprises 16 residues. CDR3 protein: CASSLSAGYRGQPQHF. The CDR3 region has the DNA TGTGCCAGCAGTTTATCGGCCGGGTATAGGGGACAGCCCCAGCATTTT.

The genes are TRBV2 and TRBJ2-1, with D unclear. This CDR3 is 13 amino acids long. V lost 6 bases and J lost 5, with 11 bases in between. Germline V gene sequence: CDR1 SNHLY, CDR2 FYNNEI. CDR3 sequence: CASRPRLDNEQFF. The CDR3 bases are TGTGCCAGCAGGCCCAGGCTCGACAATGAGCAGTTCTTC.

This sequence joins TRBV5-8 and TRBJ1-4; D is uncertain. Germline CDR1 and CDR2: SGHTS and YDEGEE. Trimming took off 0 bases at V and 0 bases at J, with 3 bases between the two ends. This CDR3 region has 14 residues. CDR3 loop: CASSLVATNEKLFF. The CDR3 nucleotides are TGTGCCAGCAGCTTGGTAGCAACTAATGAAAAACTGTTTTTT.

The rearrangement links TRBV6-5 to TRBJ2-7; 11 nucleotides line up with TRBD2. The CDR3 sequence is 15 residues long. V shed 2 bases and J 3 bases; nucleotides not matched to a gene: 3. The V gene's germline CDR1 is MNHEY and CDR2 SVGAGI. CDR3 loop: CASSYLSGRDYEQYF. Here the CDR3 DNA reads TGTGCCAGCAGTTACCTTAGCGGGAGGGACTACGAGCAGTACTTC.

The V call is TRBV11-2, the J call TRBJ2-7, with 7 bases that match TRBD2. V was clipped by 6 bases and J by 0 bases; unmatched bases: 8. Germline V lookup: CDR1 SGHAT, CDR2 FQNNGV. The CDR3 loop spans 15 amino acids. CDR3 DNA sequence: TGTGCCAGCAGTTTCGGGCGGGAGAGCTCCTACGAGCAGTACTTC. As protein: CASSFGRESSYEQYF.

V usage is TRBV7-8 and J usage is TRBJ2-3, with D tentatively TRBD1 (6 bases). V lost 2 bases to trimming and J lost 1 base, with 10 bases between them. The CDR3 runs 15 residues. Per germline, CDR1 SGHVS and CDR2 FQNEAQ. CDR3 in DNA: TGTGCCAGCAGCTTAAAGGGGGACGGCACAGATACGCAGTATTTT. Translating gives CASSLKGDGTDTQYF.

The rearrangement joins TRBV25-1 to TRBJ2-3; the match to TRBD1 covers 9 bases. Looked up from germline, CDR1 is MGHDK and CDR2 is SYGVNS. The CDR3 consists of 13 residues. V lost 11 bases, J lost 5 bases, and 8 bases stayed unmatched. CDR3 sequence reads: CACSGQGLDTQYF. The DNA for the CDR3 is TGTGCCTGCTCGGGACAGGGTTTAGATACGCAGTATTTT. The variable domain in full, with the rest retrieved from reference TRBV25-1 and TRBJ2-3, is EADIYQTPRYLVIGTGKKITLECSQTMGHDKMYWYQQDPGMELHLIHYSYGVNSTEKGDLSSESTVSRIRTEHFPLTLESARPSHTSQYLCACSGQGLDTQYFGPGTRLTVL.

The genes are TRBV19 and TRBJ2-2, with 7 bases aligning to TRBD1. Germline values: CDR1 LNHDA, CDR2 SQIVND (reference sequence). Trimming took 3 bases from V and 7 from J; bases not matched to a gene: 11. This CDR3 is built from 16 residues. The CDR3, as DNA: TGTGCCAGTAGTATTCCGTTGGGCAGGGGGATCGGGGAGCTGTTTTTT. Protein product: CASSIPLGRGIGELFF.

The chain links TRBV3-1 (or the pseudogene TRBV3-2) to TRBJ2-5, with TRBD2 identical over 7 bases. V shed 0 bases and J 2 bases; nucleotides not matched to a gene: 3. The CDR3 length is 15 residues. The germline V gene has CDR1 LGHDT and CDR2 YNNKEL (reference sequence). DNA for the CDR3: TGTGCCAGCAGCCAAGATCTGGGGGGGCAAGAGACCCAGTACTTC. As protein: CASSQDLGGQETQYF.

This CDR3 is CASSFTRIQPFF. CDR3 bases: TGTGCCAGCAGTTTCACCAGGATCCAGCCGTTCTTC. The chain joins TRBV12-3 or TRBV12-4 to TRBJ2-1; D is undetermined. V lost 3 bases and J lost 15, with 15 bases in between. The length of the CDR3 is 12 residues.

The CDR3 loop is CASSLSLRQSTDTQYF. The CDR3 nucleotides read TGTGCCAGCAGCCTGTCACTCAGACAGAGCACAGATACGCAGTATTTT. V and J are TRBV9 and TRBJ2-3, with D possibly matching TRBD1 (5 bases). V lost 4 bases, J lost 0 bases, and 15 bases lay in between. In germline, CDR1 is SGDLS, CDR2 YYNGEE. The CDR3 has 16 amino acids.

This chain connects TRBV19 to TRBJ1-5; 10 nucleotides match TRBD1. V shed 4 bases, J shed 8 bases, and the junction held 5 bases outside the gene matches. CDR1 is LNHDA, CDR2 SQIVND, per germline (reference sequence). The CDR3 extends over 14 amino acids. The CDR3 DNA reads as TGTGCCAGTAGTAATACCGGGACAGGGGAGCCCCAGCATTTT. Its protein is CASSNTGTGEPQHF.

This clone was seen a single time. In DNA, the CDR3 is TGTGCCAGCAGCTCTAGGGACAGTCCAACCTACAATGAGCAGTTCTTC. It codes for CASSSRDSPTYNEQFF. The V and J genes are TRBV7-2 and TRBJ2-1, with 7 bases that match TRBD1. Looked up from germline, CDR1 is SGHTA and CDR2 is FQGNSA. This CDR3 comprises 16 residues. V shed 4 bases, J shed 2 bases, and the junction held 8 bases outside the gene matches.

The chain links TRBV28 to TRBJ2-1, with D possibly being TRBD2 (5 bases). The CDR3 totals 13 residues. V dropped 5 bases and J dropped 7 bases, with 12 bases sitting between them. CDR1 is MDHEN and CDR2 is SYDVKM in the germline V gene. CDR3 amino acids: CASSRPGVNEQFF. Here the CDR3 DNA reads TGTGCCAGCAGTCGCCCCGGGGTTAATGAGCAGTTCTTC. The entire variable domain, with the rest obtained from reference TRBV28 and TRBJ2-1, is as follows: DVKVTQSSRYLVKRTGEKVFLECVQDMDHENMFWYRQDPGLGLRLIYFSYDVKMKEKGDIPEGYSVSREKKERFSLILESASTNQTSMYLCASSRPGVNEQFFGPGTRLTVL.

This chain uses TRBV7-2 with TRBJ2-7, with TRBD2 matching 8 bases. The CDR3 sequence is 14 residues long. V dropped 5 bases and J dropped 7; count of bases not matched to a gene: 10. Germline V gene data show CDR1 as SGHTA and CDR2 as FQGNSA. Here the CDR3 reads CASSSWAGGREQYF. The CDR3 nucleotides read TGTGCCAGCAGCAGCTGGGCGGGAGGACGAGAGCAGTACTTC.

The chain links TRBV5-1 to TRBJ2-3; 10 bases map to TRBD2. V lost 5 bases and J lost 1; bases outside the gene matches: 7. This CDR3 contains 16 residues. Germline values: CDR1 SGHRS, CDR2 YFSETQ. The CDR3 is CASSYTGTSGTDTQYF. CDR3 coding DNA: TGCGCCAGCAGTTACACCGGGACTAGCGGCACAGATACGCAGTATTTT.

The V gene is TRBV5-5, the J gene TRBJ2-1; 13 positions agree with TRBD2. V trimming: 0 bases; J trimming: 9 bases; junction bases outside the gene matches: 6. Germline CDR1 and CDR2: SGHKS and YYEKEE (reference sequence). This CDR3 is 16 amino acids long. In DNA, the CDR3 is TGTGCCAGCAGCTTGGGACTAGCGGGAGGAGTGGGTGAGCAGTTCTTC. Residues: CASSLGLAGGVGEQFF.

This sequence joins TRBV7-2 and TRBJ1-3, with D tentatively TRBD1 (5 bases). The CDR3 is 14 amino acids. CDR1 SGHTA and CDR2 FQGNSA come from the germline V gene. With 6 bases removed from V and 2 bases from J, the gap between germline ends came to 11 bases. DNA of the CDR3: TGTGCCAGCAGGGGCAGGACACCTGGAAACACCATATATTTT. Its protein product is CASRGRTPGNTIYF. The full variable domain, rest sourced from reference TRBV7-2 and TRBJ1-3, is GAGVSQSPSNKVTEKGKDVELRCDPISGHTALYWYRQSLGQGLEFLIYFQGNSAPDKSGLPSDRFSAERTGGSVSTLTIQRTQQEDSAVYLCASRGRTPGNTIYFGEGSWLTVV.

The chain links TRBV6-1 to TRBJ1-6; 8 nucleotides line up with TRBD1. The CDR3 consists of 18 residues. CDR1 and CDR2 (germline): MNHNS, SASEGT. Losses at the gene ends were 1 base for V and 0 bases for J; bases not matched to a gene: 5. The CDR3 DNA follows: TGTGCCAGCAGTGAAGAACAGGGGGTGAGCTCCTATAATTCACCCCTCCACTTT. The encoded protein is CASSEEQGVSSYNSPLHF.